This TCR beta chain was sequenced in a study of cytomegalovirus exposure and HLA in healthy donors. After removal of 2 bases from V and 4 bases from J, the junction contained 4 bases not matched to a gene. The CDR3 has 13 amino acids. CDR1 GTSNPN and CDR2 SVGIG come from the germline V gene (reference sequence). The PCR ran on 60 Vbeta and 13 Jbeta primers. As processed by the authors: In a later analysis, some 80 million unique TCR beta chains included roughly 11 million shared by two or more donors. Generated by immunoSEQ multiplex PCR, the TCRdb table keeps only in-frame clones and is missing some. The DNA gave D and trimming, while V, J and clone size come from that table. The sample has around 150,000 clones, 55% to 75% seen once.

The V gene is TRBV30, the J gene TRBJ2-7; 8 bases match TRBD2. The sequencing input was PBMCs. This clonotype was obtained from a woman in her sixties or seventies in good health and CMV-seropositive. The CDR3 reads CAWSFRGGYEQYF. CDR3 coding DNA: TGTGCCTGGAGTTTCCGGGGGGGTTACGAGCAGTACTTC.